This T cell receptor beta chain came from a study of T cells in Graves' hyperthyroidism and ophthalmopathy (dated by TCRdb to between 2018 and 2021). As for the study more broadly: Peripheral blood was sampled at the time of initial diagnosis, prior to any treatment. Once sampling was done, hyperthyroidism patients were given methimazole at a starting dose of 30 mg daily, whereas ophthalmopathy patients were given high-dose intravenous methylprednisolone. Thyroid tissue and blood T-cell repertoires from over 5 Graves' hyperthyroidism patients were also compared in the study. To identify distinguishing TCR V-J signatures, a discovery cohort of some 100 patients was used, comprising approximately 40 with Graves' ophthalmopathy and around 60 with stable Graves' hyperthyroidism. The paper reports TCR Vbeta CDR3 sequencing of roughly 140 peripheral blood samples: some 44 ophthalmopathy, about 75 hyperthyroidism and approximately 17 progressor patients. Prospective prediction of ophthalmopathy was tested in an independent validation cohort consisting of 18 hyperthyroidism patients and around 17 patients who later progressed to ophthalmopathy. The 85 to 100 discovery patients were divided at random into training and test sets in a 7:3 ratio. The study at large found these results: During validation, the model predicted progression to ophthalmopathy a median of approximately 7 months ahead of onset, with 70.59% sensitivity and 72% to 85% specificity. Sample size was not statistically predetermined, and investigators were not blinded to group allocation. In cross-validation, a model built on a 13 V-J signature told ophthalmopathy apart from stable hyperthyroidism with 87.88% sensitivity and 81% to 82% specificity, and in testing the same model reached 80%/75%. Blood samples also contained most of the expanded thyroid clonotypes (frequency above 0.001), which suggests that blood repertoires may reflect thyroid immune responses.

This clonotype was picked up many times. Its antigen remains undetermined. It has no much larger one-base neighbor in the sample; base qualities were not kept. TCR beta CDR3 regions were amplified from RNA transcripts. A first-round RT-PCR of the TCR CDR3 used the HTBI primer set with the Qiagen OneStep RT-PCR kit. Libraries were constructed in a second round of multiplex PCR, after which size selection and purification were carried out. Sequencing of the libraries was done on an Illumina HiSeq2000 using paired-end 100 bp reads. The original pipeline was this. SOAPnuke was used to process the raw data, with reads discarded if the reads contained adapters or uncalled bases, had a mean Phred below 15, or lacked an exact constant-primer or identifier match. COPE v1.2.5 was used to merge the high-quality paired reads, and each unique nucleotide sequence was defined as a clonotype. MiTCR v1.1 was used to align clonotypes to the IMGT TRBV, TRBD and TRBJ reference segments. Analysis was restricted to V-J combinations with a frequency above 0.0001, which covered about 99% of repertoires. The TCS score was defined as F50 (clonal expansion) divided by E x V (chaos), with BLOSUM62-based TCRdist calculated between CDR3 peptides within each V-J. Welch's t-statistics and random forest reduced 500 to 550 V-J features to 13, which were used in a naive Bayes classifier (R e1071). Starting from the raw public reads, TCRdb applied fastp trimming at Q25, assembled clones with MiXCR and retained in-frame beta chains. For every CDR3 protein sequence, its rows merge into one entry that carries the most common genes and DNA. The V and J calls, along with clone size, are taken from TCRdb and not from the paper's own processing. Here the sample has roughly 380,000 distinct CDR3 sequences; about 15% occur a single time. Roughly 9.6% of the sample is taken by the ten largest.

Measured from the cysteine to the phenylalanine, the CDR3 is 15 residues long. Only CDR3 DNA remains: 45 bases, in frame from the first base. Looking up the germline V gene (reference sequence) yields CDR1 LGHDT and CDR2 YNNKEL. V drops 1 base and J drops 6 bases, leaving 13 bases in between. Stable Graves' hyperthyroidism was defined as no progression to ophthalmopathy during 18 months of follow-up. Hyperthyroidism patients were newly diagnosed, with disease duration under 2 months, and aged 18 to 65 years. Any patient with an uncontrolled infection, another autoimmune disease, pregnancy or lactation was excluded. Diagnoses were based on clinical symptoms, serum thyroxine and TRAb, thyroid ultrasound and orbital computed tomography. PBMCs were separated from under 12 ml of fresh peripheral blood using Ficoll-Paque density gradient centrifugation. Trizol reagent was used to extract total RNA, and RNA quality was then checked on an Agilent 2100 Bioanalyzer.

Sequenced: blood. The origin of this receptor is a woman aged 60-70 years with Graves' hyperthyroidism. Recombination linked TRBV3-1 to TRBJ1-5, with TRBD1 tentatively as D gene (5 bases match). The CDR3 in this case is CASSQVAGSGQPQHF. The sequenced DNA: TGTGCCAGCAGCCAAGTGGCAGGGTCGGGTCAGCCCCAGCATTTT.